This section outlines one T cell receptor (beta chain) sequence together with its context. What it recognizes is unknown. The sample belongs to a study of T cell responses to AZD1222 COVID-19 vaccine. Study conclusions and caveats: Following two doses of AZD1222, Spike-specific TCR breadth and depth rose. Nearly half of unique spike-specific TCRs reportedly avoided B.1.351 and B.1.1.7 mutated regions. CD4 TCRs associated with vaccination spanned spike, dominating at 160-218 and 743-854.

Profiling relied on immunoSEQ multiplex PCR, and the TCRdb table lists in-frame clones only, not all of them. Altogether about 130,000 clones are present, nearly 90% being singletons, with the ten largest covering around 5%. The trim removed 6 bases at V and 8 bases at J, leaving 7 bases unmatched. CDR3 size: 15 residues. Germline CDR1 and CDR2: WNHNN and SYGVQD (reference sequence). This clonotype was obtained from an adult who received the AZD1222 COVID-19 vaccine. The rearrangement links TRBV10-1 to TRBJ2-3; TRBD2 matches at 14 bases. The sample in question was peripheral blood, obtained 28 days after the second AZD1222 dose. CDR3 amino acids: CASREGLAGGGTQYF. In nucleotides, the CDR3 is TGCGCCAGCAGGGAAGGACTAGCGGGAGGTGGTACGCAGTATTTT.